This T cell receptor (beta chain) was captured by sequencing in a study of blood T cell repertoires in COVID-19. Looking at the study overall: Specimens from acute and convalescent COVID-19 originated in the United States, Italy and Spain.

V was pared by 5 bases and J by 2 bases, with 11 bases between. The CDR3 runs 15 residues. Per germline, CDR1 SGHRS and CDR2 YFSETQ. As handled by the study authors: Nucleated cell number was recorded as an estimate derived from reference gene primer amplification. This table comes from immunoSEQ multiplex PCR, and its TCRdb copy is limited to in-frame clones, with some not included. V and J calls and clone size are those listed in that table; D and trimming were worked out from the DNA. The sample consists of under 250,000 clones, about four fifths of them appearing once. The chain combines TRBV5-1 with TRBJ2-6, with D perhaps matching TRBD1 (6 bases). The TCR sequence derives from a man aged 30-40 years who had recovered from COVID-19. Source material: peripheral blood. DNA of the CDR3: TGCGCCAGCAGGCCAACAGGGACTGGGGCCAACGTCCTGACTTTC. Amino acid sequence: CASRPTGTGANVLTF. The full variable domain, completed using reference TRBV5-1 and TRBJ2-6, is KAGVTQTPRYLIKTRGQQVTLSCSPISGHRSVSWYQQTPGQGLQFLFEYFSETQRNKGNFPGRFSGRQFSNSRSEMNVSTLELGDSALYLCASRPTGTGANVLTFGAGSRLTVL.